This T cell receptor (beta chain) was sequenced for a study of shared clonotypes between healthy human individuals. Findings and limits, study-wide: In having few donors, the study represented limited genetic and exposure-history diversity. It was only blood that was sampled, and tissue repertoires likely differ.

CDR1 is SEHNR and CDR2 is FQNEAQ in the germline V gene (reference sequence). This CDR3 is 15 amino acids long. V lost 2 bases to trimming and J lost 5 bases; unmatched junction nucleotides: 7. Donors comprised healthy HIV-negative adults lacking recent acute infections or vaccinations. Caucasian adults residing in Nashville, Tennessee made up all the donors. Concerning this clone itself: What it binds is not known.

Generated by immunoSEQ multiplex PCR, the TCRdb table keeps only in-frame clones and is missing some. The table shows millions of clones, with approximately 92% occurring only once. This TCR came from a man aged 18-30 years in good health. The sequenced sample consisted of naive CD4+ T cells sorted from blood. Sample subset: CD45RA+ positively selected. V gene TRBV7-9 combines with J gene TRBJ1-2; 8 nucleotides agree with TRBD1. CDR3 bases: TGTGCCAGCAGCTTAAAGGACAGGGAAGTTTATGGCTACACCTTC. This codes for CASSLKDREVYGYTF.